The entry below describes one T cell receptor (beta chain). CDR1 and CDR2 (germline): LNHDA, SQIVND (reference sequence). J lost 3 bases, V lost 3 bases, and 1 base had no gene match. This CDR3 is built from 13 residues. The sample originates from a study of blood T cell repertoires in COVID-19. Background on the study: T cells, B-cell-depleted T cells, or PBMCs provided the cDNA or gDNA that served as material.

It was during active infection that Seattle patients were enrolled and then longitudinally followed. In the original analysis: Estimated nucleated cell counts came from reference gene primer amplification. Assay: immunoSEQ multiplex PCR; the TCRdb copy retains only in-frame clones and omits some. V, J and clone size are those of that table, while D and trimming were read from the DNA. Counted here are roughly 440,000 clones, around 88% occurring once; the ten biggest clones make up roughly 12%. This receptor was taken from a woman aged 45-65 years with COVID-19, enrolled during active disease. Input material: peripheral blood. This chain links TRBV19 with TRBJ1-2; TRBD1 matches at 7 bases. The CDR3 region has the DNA TGTGCCAGTAGTATCGACAGGGACTATGGCTACACCTTC. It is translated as CASSIDRDYGYTF.